This T cell receptor (beta chain) is from a study of CD8 T cells in ankylosing spondylitis. V was pared by 0 bases and J by 5 bases, with 6 bases of the junction left unmatched. The germline gives CDR1 MGHRA, CDR2 YSYEKL. The CDR3 is made up of 15 amino acids. This clonotype was seen many times. TCRdb called the 5' RACE reads again in MiXCR, with one record for every CDR3 protein. The profile shows about 130,000 distinct CDR3 sequences, more than 5.5% of them singletons. The chain uses TRBV4-1 and TRBJ2-5; TRBD1 matches 7 bases. Sequenced input: blood, either unsorted or a sorted T cell fraction (not recorded which). The receptor was derived from a female donor with ankylosing spondylitis or in good health (not recorded which). The CDR3 spells CASSQEGGKRETQYF. The CDR3 nucleotides are TGCGCCAGCAGCCAAGAAGGGGGCAAACGGGAGACCCAGTACTTC.